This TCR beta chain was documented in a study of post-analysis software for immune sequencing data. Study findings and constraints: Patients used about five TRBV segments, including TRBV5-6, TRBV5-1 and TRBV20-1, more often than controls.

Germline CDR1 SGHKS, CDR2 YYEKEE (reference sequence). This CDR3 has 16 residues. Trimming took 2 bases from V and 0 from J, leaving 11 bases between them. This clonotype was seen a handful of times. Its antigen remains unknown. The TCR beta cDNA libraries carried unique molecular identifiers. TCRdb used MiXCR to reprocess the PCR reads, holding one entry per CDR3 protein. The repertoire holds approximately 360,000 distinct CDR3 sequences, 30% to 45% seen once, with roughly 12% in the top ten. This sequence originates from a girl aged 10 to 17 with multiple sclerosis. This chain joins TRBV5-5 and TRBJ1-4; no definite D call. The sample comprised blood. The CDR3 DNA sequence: TGTGCCAGCAGCTTCCTATCAGCCCCAACTAATGAAAAACTGTTTTTT. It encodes CASSFLSAPTNEKLFF.